This T cell receptor (beta chain) was captured by sequencing in a study of cytomegalovirus exposure and HLA in healthy donors. Study-wide results and limits: Being indistinguishable, some V segments were excluded, TRBV6-2 and TRBV6-3 among them. HLA alleles were associated with roughly 17,000 TCR beta sequences in a later analysis at 0.05 false discovery rate.

V dropped 3 bases and J dropped 0; count of bases not matched to a gene: 1. The V gene's germline CDR1 is SNHLY and CDR2 FYNNEI. The CDR3 runs to 15 residues. A remark on this clone: Its antigen remains unknown.

60 Vbeta and 13 Jbeta primers were used in PCR. Authors' methods: A follow-up analysis tallied 73 million or so unique TCR beta chains, roughly 9.9 million shared. Generated by immunoSEQ multiplex PCR, the TCRdb table keeps only in-frame clones and is missing some. The DNA was the basis for D and trimming; V, J and clone size are from that table. The repertoire has approximately 180,000 clones, under 85% of them found once; the top ten carry about 3%. The sequence was obtained from a male donor in good health and CMV-seronegative. The sample taken for sequencing was PBMCs. The V call is TRBV2, the J call TRBJ2-7; 11 bases line up with TRBD1. The DNA for the CDR3 is TGTGCCAGCAGTGAGGGGACAGGGGGCTCCTACGAGCAGTACTTC. It specifies CASSEGTGGSYEQYF.